Each of the 27 T cell receptor beta chains below was sequenced from the same sample in a study of blood T cell repertoires in COVID-19. Only in-frame clones appear in the TCRdb table, and some are missing; sequencing was by immunoSEQ multiplex PCR. The sample shows 110,000 to 150,000 clones, more than 75% of them seen only once. The sequenced sample consisted of peripheral blood. Receptors were obtained from an elderly woman with acute or convalescent COVID-19.

This chain links TRBV12-3 or TRBV12-4 with TRBJ1-5; D might be TRBD1 (6 bases). Trimming removed 4 bases at V and 5 bases at J, with 9 bases between. The CDR3 sequence is 13 residues long. In nucleotides, the CDR3 is TGTGCCAGCAGTTCAGGGGTCGATCAGCCCCAGCATTTT. This codes for CASSSGVDQPQHF.

The genes are TRBV4-1 and TRBJ1-6; TRBD1 might be the D (5 bases). The germline gives CDR1 MGHRA, CDR2 YSYEKL. The ends were cut back, 4 bases at V and 5 bases at J, with 12 bases in the middle. CDR3 size: 15 residues. The CDR3 sequence: CASSPGRANNSPLHF. CDR3 coding DNA: TGCGCCAGCAGCCCCGGCAGGGCAAATAATTCACCCCTCCACTTT.

The chain carries TRBV5-1 and TRBJ2-1; 7 positions agree with TRBD2. Germline-derived CDR1 and CDR2 are SGHRS and YFSETQ. The CDR3 is 18 amino acids. The V and J ends lost 0 bases and 6 bases, in that order; junction bases with no gene match: 15. The CDR3 region has the DNA TGCGCCAGCAGCTTGGTGGATGGGGGGGACCCTATCGCCAATGAGCAGTTCTTC. Encoded protein: CASSLVDGGDPIANEQFF. Full variable domain (remainder filled in from reference TRBV5-1 and TRBJ2-1): KAGVTQTPRYLIKTRGQQVTLSCSPISGHRSVSWYQQTPGQGLQFLFEYFSETQRNKGNFPGRFSGRQFSNSRSEMNVSTLELGDSALYLCASSLVDGGDPIANEQFFGPGTRLTVL.

This clone showed up just a few times. The V and J genes are TRBV9 and TRBJ1-1, with TRBD1 identical over 7 bases. The CDR3 contains 13 residues. V shed 3 bases and J 1 base; nucleotides not matched to a gene: 0. Germline CDR1 reads SGDLS; CDR2 reads YYNGEE. CDR3 DNA: TGTGCCAGCAGCGGACAGGGGAACACTGAAGCTTTCTTT. This gives the protein CASSGQGNTEAFF.

The genes are TRBV7-6 and TRBJ1-4; 8 nucleotides agree with TRBD1. The CDR3 loop spans 15 amino acids. Trimming at V came to 3 bases and at J to 5 bases, leaving 5 bases not matched to a gene. CDR1 and CDR2 (germline): SGHVS, FNYEAQ. CDR3 sequence: CASSFNRDRNEKLFF. CDR3 DNA: TGTGCCAGCAGCTTCAACCGGGACAGGAATGAAAAACTGTTTTTT.

V is TRBV5-4 and J is TRBJ2-3; D is ambiguous. Germline V gives CDR1 SGHNT, CDR2 YYREEE (reference sequence). Trimming took off 4 bases at V and 6 bases at J, with 6 bases between the two ends. The CDR3 length is 11 residues. The chain's CDR3 is CASSAVDTQYF. CDR3 DNA sequence: TGTGCCAGCAGCGCAGTGGATACGCAGTATTTT.

The sample holds a few counts of this clone. The rearrangement uses TRBV5-1 and TRBJ1-6; D remains ambiguous. The CDR3 is 13 residues long. V was trimmed by 4 bases and J by 5 bases, leaving 7 bases between them. CDR1 and CDR2 from the germline V gene are SGHRS and YFSETQ. CDR3 bases: TGCGCCAGCAGCAAAACGGATAATTCACCCCTCCACTTT. This gives the protein CASSKTDNSPLHF.

The chain is built from TRBV7-2 and TRBJ1-2, with D perhaps matching TRBD1 (6 bases). CDR3 length: 15 residues. Trimming removed 4 bases from V and 4 bases from J, with 16 bases in between. CDR1 is SGHTA, CDR2 FQGNSA, per germline. The CDR3 here is CASSSWTEDPYGYTF. The CDR3, as DNA: TGTGCCAGCAGCTCTTGGACAGAGGACCCCTATGGCTACACCTTC.

The rearrangement joins TRBV19 to TRBJ1-2; 9 bases are shared with TRBD1. The CDR3 length is 13 residues. The junction had 4 bases not matched to a gene; V was cut back by 6 bases and J by 5 bases. Germline V lookup: CDR1 LNHDA, CDR2 SQIVND (reference sequence). CDR3 region: CASSPTGGYGYTF. CDR3 DNA sequence: TGTGCCAGTAGCCCGACAGGGGGATATGGCTACACCTTC.

This sequence joins TRBV6-5 and TRBJ1-2; 9 positions agree with TRBD1. V was clipped by 4 bases and J by 3 bases; unmatched bases: 6. The CDR3 is made up of 15 amino acids. Germline CDR1 reads MNHEY; CDR2 reads SVGAGI. The CDR3 DNA is TGTGCCAGCAGTTTACCGGGACAGGGTCACTATGGCTACACCTTC. Protein product: CASSLPGQGHYGYTF.

This chain joins TRBV19 and TRBJ2-1; TRBD2 is a possible D gene (5 bases). Between the trimmed V and J ends, which lost 6 bases and 9 bases, there was a span of 12 bases. The germline CDR1 and CDR2 sequences are LNHDA and SQIVND (reference sequence). The CDR3 is 12 residues long. The CDR3: CASSAIASEQFF. CDR3 sequence (DNA): TGTGCCAGTAGCGCTATAGCGAGTGAGCAGTTCTTC.

The rearrangement uses TRBV28 and TRBJ2-7; tentative D call: TRBD2 (6 bases). CDR1 MDHEN and CDR2 SYDVKM come from the germline V gene. The CDR3 runs to 12 residues. The V gene lost 11 bases and the J gene lost 2 bases, with 13 bases spanning the gap. The CDR3 reads CAGGARPYEQYF. Written as DNA, the CDR3 is TGTGCCGGAGGGGCAAGACCCTACGAGCAGTACTTC. The full variable domain, with the rest looked up from reference TRBV28 and TRBJ2-7, is DVKVTQSSRYLVKRTGEKVFLECVQDMDHENMFWYRQDPGLGLRLIYFSYDVKMKEKGDIPEGYSVSREKKERFSLILESASTNQTSMYLCAGGARPYEQYFGPGTRLTVT.

The CDR3 DNA is TGTGCCAGCAGCTTGGAGGTCTTTATAGCGGAGGCCTACAATGAGCAGTTCTTC. This gives the protein CASSLEVFIAEAYNEQFF. The rearrangement joins TRBV5-6 to TRBJ2-1; D perhaps matches TRBD2 (6 bases). The germline gives CDR1 SGHDT, CDR2 YYEEEE. This CDR3 spans 18 amino acids. V lost 0 bases, J lost 2 bases, and 18 bases lay in between.

The chain carries TRBV4-1 and TRBJ2-5, with TRBD2 matching over 9 bases. The junction had 5 bases not matched to a gene; V was cut back by 0 bases and J by 6 bases. The CDR3 is made up of 15 amino acids. In germline, CDR1 is MGHRA, CDR2 YSYEKL. CDR3 sequence reads: CASSQDPLAGQTQYF. CDR3 DNA sequence: TGCGCCAGCAGCCAAGATCCGCTAGCGGGGCAGACCCAGTACTTC.

In its sample, this clone was seen a few times. The chain employs TRBV4-1 and TRBJ1-1; tentatively, D is TRBD1 (6 bases). The V end lost 2 bases, the J end lost 5 bases, and 15 bases lay between the germline ends. CDR3 length: 15 amino acids. Germline CDR1 reads MGHRA; CDR2 reads YSYEKL. The CDR3 spells CASSQSRQGQTEAFF. CDR3 nucleotide sequence: TGCGCCAGCAGCCAATCACGGCAGGGACAAACTGAAGCTTTCTTT.

This chain uses TRBV3-1 (or the pseudogene TRBV3-2) with TRBJ2-5; TRBD1 aligns across 8 bases. Germline values: CDR1 LGHDT, CDR2 YNNKEL (reference sequence). Unmatched junction bases numbered 5, after V lost 0 bases and J lost 5 bases. The CDR3 runs 15 residues. This chain's CDR3 is CASSQDRGPWETQYF. CDR3 in DNA: TGTGCCAGCAGCCAAGACAGGGGGCCATGGGAGACCCAGTACTTC.

The chain recombines TRBV5-8 with TRBJ2-1, with TRBD1 identical over 8 bases. Germline V CDR1 and CDR2: SGHTS, YDEGEE. The trim removed 5 bases at V and 3 bases at J, leaving 4 bases unmatched. The CDR3 has 14 amino acids. The CDR3 protein is CASSSTGVYNEQFF. DNA of the CDR3: TGTGCCAGCAGTTCGACAGGGGTCTACAATGAGCAGTTCTTC.

The V and J genes are TRBV7-9 and TRBJ2-7; 9 positions agree with TRBD1. Germline values: CDR1 SEHNR, CDR2 FQNEAQ (reference sequence). J lost 5 bases, V lost 5 bases, and 7 bases had no gene match. The CDR3 spans 14 residues. The CDR3 coding sequence is TGTGCCAGCAGCCTGACAGGGGGTGTCGACGAGCAGTACTTC. It translates to CASSLTGGVDEQYF.

This chain uses TRBV6-5 with TRBJ2-4; the D gene is possibly TRBD1 (6 bases). V was cut by 4 bases and J by 7 bases, with 20 bases left in between. The CDR3 sequence is 16 residues long. Germline V gene lookup returns CDR1 MNHEY and CDR2 SVGAGI. The CDR3 coding sequence is TGTGCCAGCAGTTCCCGTGAGGCAGGGGATAAGAACATTCAGTACTTC. Protein sequence: CASSSREAGDKNIQYF.

V is TRBV11-3 and J is TRBJ1-5; possibly TRBD1 for D (6 bases). Germline CDR1 SGHNT, CDR2 YENEEA. V gave up 0 bases and J gave up 7 bases, with 13 bases separating them. The CDR3 has 15 residues. This chain's CDR3 is CASSLDSGGQQPQHF. In nucleotides, the CDR3 is TGTGCCAGCAGCTTAGATAGCGGGGGACAACAGCCCCAGCATTTT.

The chain recombines TRBV2 with TRBJ1-5; D is perhaps TRBD1 (6 bases). This CDR3 has 16 amino acids. V shed 6 bases and J shed 4 bases, with 19 bases lying between them. The germline V gene encodes CDR1 SNHLY and CDR2 FYNNEI. CDR3 region: CASSYLPQGSNQPQHF. Here the CDR3 DNA reads TGTGCCAGCAGCTACCTACCCCAGGGGAGTAATCAGCCCCAGCATTTT. Full variable domain (rest looked up from reference TRBV2 and TRBJ1-5): EPEVTQTPSHQVTQMGQEVILRCVPISNHLYFYWYRQILGQKVEFLVSFYNNEISEKSEIFDDQFSVERPDGSNFTLKIRSTKLEDSAMYFCASSYLPQGSNQPQHFGDGTRLSIL.

This clone was counted a single time. The genes are TRBV19 and TRBJ2-3; TRBD2 agrees at 10 bases. The CDR3 spans 14 residues. Unmatched junction bases numbered 7, after V lost 7 bases and J lost 6 bases. Germline CDR1 and CDR2: LNHDA and SQIVND (reference sequence). The CDR3 sequence is CASTISGGADTQYF. DNA for the CDR3: TGTGCCAGTACCATAAGCGGGGGGGCGGATACGCAGTATTTT.

This clone occurred once. The chain combines TRBV29-1 with TRBJ1-1, with D unclear. The CDR3 covers 13 residues. CDR1 is SQVTM, CDR2 ANQGSEA, per germline. Trimming left V 4 bases short and J 6 bases short, with 15 bases between. The CDR3 nucleotides are TGCAGCGTTGTCCAAATGACCCAGGCTGAAGCTTTCTTT. Translated: CSVVQMTQAEAFF.

This clone occurred a few times. The chain joins TRBV10-3 to TRBJ2-7, with D maybe TRBD2 (6 bases). The V gene's germline CDR1 is ENHRY and CDR2 SYGVKD. The length of the CDR3 is 15 residues. Trimming took 0 bases from V and 2 from J, leaving 11 bases between them. The CDR3 DNA follows: TGTGCCATCAGTGAGTCCACTAGCCCTACCTACGAGCAGTACTTC. It is translated as CAISESTSPTYEQYF.

The chain uses TRBV4-1 and TRBJ1-1, with D unresolved. This CDR3 spans 14 amino acids. The germline gives CDR1 MGHRA, CDR2 YSYEKL. V was shortened by 1 base and J by 0 bases, with 6 bases between the two germline ends. In DNA, the CDR3 is TGCGCCAGCAGCCAAGTTCTGTTGAACACTGAAGCTTTCTTT. Its protein is CASSQVLLNTEAFF.

The gene calls are TRBV19 and TRBJ1-2, with D perhaps TRBD1 (5 bases). Between the trimmed V and J ends, which lost 6 bases and 7 bases, there was a span of 12 bases. This CDR3 region has 12 residues. CDR1 LNHDA and CDR2 SQIVND come from the germline V gene (reference sequence). In nucleotides, the CDR3 is TGTGCCAGTAGAACCGCGGGGGGTGGCTACACCTTC. Residues: CASRTAGGGYTF.

The chain combines TRBV19 with TRBJ2-7; TRBD2 aligns across 9 bases. V lost 5 bases and J lost 2; bases outside the gene matches: 7. The CDR3 loop spans 15 amino acids. The germline V gene has CDR1 LNHDA and CDR2 SQIVND (reference sequence). The CDR3 sequence: CASSGGRAGAYEQYF. The CDR3 DNA reads TGTGCCAGTAGTGGCGGGAGGGCCGGGGCCTACGAGCAGTACTTC. Together with reference TRBV19 and TRBJ2-7, the CDR3 gives the full variable domain: DGGITQSPKYLFRKEGQNVTLSCEQNLNHDAMYWYRQDPGQGLRLIYYSQIVNDFQKGDIAEGYSVSREKKESFPLTVTSAQKNPTAFYLCASSGGRAGAYEQYFGPGTRLTVT.